The clone carrying this T cell receptor beta chain appeared a few times. Germline V gene lookup returns CDR1 SGHTA and CDR2 FQGNSA. Trimming removed 7 bases at V and 3 bases at J, with 18 bases between. The CDR3 has 15 amino acids. Via MiXCR, TCRdb re-called the RT-PCR reads, giving one row per CDR3 protein. The data show about 700,000 distinct CDR3 sequences, around 14% seen once. The J gene is TRBJ1-2, the V gene TRBV7-2; TRBD1 might be the D (6 bases). The sample was memory CD4+ T cells from blood. This TCR was recovered from a female donor in good health, serving as a healthy control. CDR3 residues: CASNQPQGNHYGYTF. CDR3 coding DNA: TGTGCCAGCAACCAACCACAGGGCAACCACTATGGCTACACCTTC. The full variable domain, rest sourced from reference TRBV7-2 and TRBJ1-2, is GAGVSQSPSNKVTEKGKDVELRCDPISGHTALYWYRQSLGQGLEFLIYFQGNSAPDKSGLPSDRFSAERTGGSVSTLTIQRTQQEDSAVYLCASNQPQGNHYGYTFGSGTRLTVV.